This is a list of T cell receptor beta chains from one sample in a study of blood T cell repertoires in COVID-19. Assay: immunoSEQ multiplex PCR; the TCRdb copy retains only in-frame clones and omits some. The data hold 55,000 to 80,000 clones, with around 83% observed a single time. The sequencing input was peripheral blood. These receptors were taken from a human donor in a cohort sampled during active COVID-19. Both conserved end residues are part of each CDR3. Fields, in order: V gene, D gene, clone size, J gene, CDR3 protein, CDR3 DNA. The D gene is left open where the match is weak. The size entry is marked missing in some rows and otherwise reads once, few, many or a size class.

v_call: TRBV19
d_call: TRBD1
clone_size: few
j_call: TRBJ1-1
cdr3_aa: CASSGKGQLNTEAFF
cdr3_nt: TGTGCCAGTAGTGGAAAGGGACAGTTGAACACTGAAGCTTTCTTT

v_call: TRBV30
d_call: TRBD2
clone_size: NA
j_call: TRBJ2-5
cdr3_aa: CAWSALRSGVETQYF
cdr3_nt: TGTGCCTGGAGTGCCCTGAGGAGCGGGGTCGAGACCCAGTACTTC

v_call: TRBV7-6
d_call: NA
clone_size: NA
j_call: TRBJ2-6
cdr3_aa: CASSLALTGASGANVLTF
cdr3_nt: TGTGCCAGCAGCTTAGCGCTGACGGGTGCCTCTGGGGCCAACGTCCTGACTTTC

v_call: TRBV5-6
d_call: TRBD1
clone_size: NA
j_call: TRBJ2-1
cdr3_aa: CASSLGQGANEQFF
cdr3_nt: TGTGCCAGCAGCCTAGGACAGGGGGCGAATGAGCAGTTCTTC

v_call: TRBV4-1
d_call: NA
clone_size: NA
j_call: TRBJ2-3
cdr3_aa: CASSQGTDTDTQYF
cdr3_nt: TGCGCCAGCAGCCAGGGGACTGACACAGATACGCAGTATTTT

v_call: TRBV2
d_call: NA
clone_size: NA
j_call: TRBJ2-5
cdr3_aa: CASNQGLFETQYF
cdr3_nt: TGTGCCAGCAACCAGGGGTTATTCGAGACCCAGTACTTC

v_call: TRBV12-3/TRBV12-4
d_call: NA
clone_size: NA
j_call: TRBJ2-7
cdr3_aa: CASSTTWEQYF
cdr3_nt: TGTGCCAGCAGTACTACTTGGGAGCAGTACTTC

v_call: TRBV13
d_call: TRBD2
clone_size: NA
j_call: TRBJ2-1
cdr3_aa: CASSSGTSGGNEQFF
cdr3_nt: TGTGCCAGCAGCTCTGGGACTAGCGGGGGGAATGAGCAGTTCTTC

v_call: TRBV6-1
d_call: TRBD1
clone_size: NA
j_call: TRBJ1-2
cdr3_aa: CASSEAGTGQGYTF
cdr3_nt: TGTGCCAGCAGTGAAGCAGGGACAGGGCAAGGCTACACCTTC

v_call: TRBV4-2
d_call: NA
clone_size: few
j_call: TRBJ1-5
cdr3_aa: CASSQVGGPYQPQHF
cdr3_nt: TGTGCCAGCAGCCAAGTGGGGGGGCCCTATCAGCCCCAGCATTTT

v_call: TRBV5-6
d_call: NA
clone_size: NA
j_call: TRBJ1-2
cdr3_aa: CASSPRGRNYGYTF
cdr3_nt: TGTGCCAGCAGCCCGAGGGGGAGAAACTATGGCTACACCTTC

v_call: TRBV7-8
d_call: TRBD1
clone_size: NA
j_call: TRBJ1-1
cdr3_aa: CASSGGQISTEAFF
cdr3_nt: TGTGCCAGCAGCGGGGGACAGATTAGCACTGAAGCTTTCTTT